Listed below are T cell receptor beta chains from one sample, sequenced in a study of shared clonotypes between healthy human individuals. Clones were read by immunoSEQ multiplex PCR, and TCRdb kept only the in-frame ones, dropping some. The table records over 750,000 clones, 96% of them present only once. Sequencing was performed on naive CD8+ T cells sorted from blood. The receptor set was obtained from a man under 40 in good health. CDR3s include the opening cysteine and the closing phenylalanine or tryptophan. A D gene is named only where the DNA matches it firmly. Only part of the rows carry a size: once, few, many, or a class if the clone is expanded.

J | V | length | size | D | DNA | CDR3
TRBJ2-1 | TRBV27 | 15 | . | . | TGTGCCAGCAGTTCCCAGGGACCTCTAGGCAATGAGCAGTTCTTC | CASSSQGPLGNEQFF
TRBJ1-1 | TRBV4-1 | 14 | . | TRBD1 | TGCGCCAGCAGCCGACAGGGGGACGGCACTGAAGCTTTCTTT | CASSRQGDGTEAFF
TRBJ2-7 | TRBV5-4 | 18 | once | TRBD1 | TGTGCCAGCAGCTTCTCCGGGACAGGGTACAGCGGAGTTTACGAGCAGTACTTC | CASSFSGTGYSGVYEQYF
TRBJ1-2 | TRBV7-8 | 15 | . | TRBD1 | TGTGCCAGCAGCTTAAGGGACAGGGTAAACTATGGCTACACCTTC | CASSLRDRVNYGYTF
TRBJ2-7 | TRBV19 | 13 | . | . | TGTGCCAGTAGTATGGGGCCGAGGGGCGAGCAGTACTTC | CASSMGPRGEQYF
TRBJ2-3 | TRBV7-9 | 16 | . | . | TGTGCCAGCAGCTTACTCCCACGTACAGCCACAGATACGCAGTATTTT | CASSLLPRTATDTQYF
TRBJ2-1 | TRBV29-1 | 15 | . | TRBD2 | TGCAGCGTTGATTGGACTAGCGGGACCTACAATGAGCAGTTCTTC | CSVDWTSGTYNEQFF
TRBJ1-1 | TRBV25-1 | 12 | . | . | TGTGCCAGCAGAGCATTGGGCACTGAAGCTTTCTTT | CASRALGTEAFF
TRBJ1-2 | TRBV7-9 | 18 | . | TRBD1 | TGTGCCAGCACGCCTGTCGGGGGACAGGGAACTATGGATTATGGCTACACCTTC | CASTPVGGQGTMDYGYTF
TRBJ2-5 | TRBV11-2 | 18 | . | TRBD2 | TGTGCCAGCAGCCCCGGGGGGACTAGCGGGACCTACCAAGAGACCCAGTACTTC | CASSPGGTSGTYQETQYF
TRBJ2-1 | TRBV9 | 14 | few | . | TGTGCCAGCAGCCCCGGGAGCTCCTACAATGAGCAGTTCTTC | CASSPGSSYNEQFF
TRBJ1-5 | TRBV10-3 | 14 | . | . | TGTGCCATCAGTGAAGGGGGTTGGAATCAGCCCCAGCATTTT | CAISEGGWNQPQHF
TRBJ2-1 | TRBV11-3 | 12 | once | . | TGTGCCAGCAGCTTAGACCACAATGAGCAGTTCTTC | CASSLDHNEQFF
TRBJ2-7 | TRBV13 | 14 | . | . | TGTGCCAGCAGCCCGTCAGGACGAGTCTACGAGCAGTACTTC | CASSPSGRVYEQYF
TRBJ1-3 | TRBV7-9 | 15 | once | . | TGTGCCAGCAGCTTTTTGGGGAAATCTGGAAACACAATATATTTT | CASSFLGKSGNTIYF
TRBJ1-1 | TRBV29-1 | 13 | . | . | TGCAGCGTTGAAGATCCGGGGATCGCTGAAGCTTTCTTT | CSVEDPGIAEAFF
TRBJ2-6 | TRBV14 | 17 | . | TRBD1 | TGTGCCAGCAGACACACAATAGACAGGGCTGGGGCCAACGTCCTGACTTTC | CASRHTIDRAGANVLTF
TRBJ2-7 | TRBV7-8 | 15 | . | . | TGTGCCAGCAGCTTAGCGCACGGCTGGCCCTACGAGCAGTACTTC | CASSLAHGWPYEQYF
TRBJ2-1 | TRBV4-1 | 16 | . | TRBD2 | TGCGCCAGCAGCCCTCAGACTAGCGGGAGAATCAATGAGCAGTTCTTC | CASSPQTSGRINEQFF
TRBJ2-1 | TRBV7-9 | 15 | . | . | TGTGCCAGCAGTCCCCGGGACAAACTCGAGAATGAGCAGTTCTTC | CASSPRDKLENEQFF